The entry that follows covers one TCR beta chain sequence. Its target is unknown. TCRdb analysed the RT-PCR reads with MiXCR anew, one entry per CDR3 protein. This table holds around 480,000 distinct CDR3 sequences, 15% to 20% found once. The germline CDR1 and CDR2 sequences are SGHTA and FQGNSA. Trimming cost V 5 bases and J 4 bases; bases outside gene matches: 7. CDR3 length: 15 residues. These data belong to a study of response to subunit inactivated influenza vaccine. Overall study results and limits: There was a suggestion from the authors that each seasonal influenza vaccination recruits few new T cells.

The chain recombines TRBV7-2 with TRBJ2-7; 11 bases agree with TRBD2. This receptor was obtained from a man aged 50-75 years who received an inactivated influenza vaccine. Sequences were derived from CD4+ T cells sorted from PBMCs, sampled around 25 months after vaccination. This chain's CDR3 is CASSITSGGFYEQYF. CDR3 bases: TGTGCCAGCAGCATTACTAGCGGGGGATTTTACGAGCAGTACTTC. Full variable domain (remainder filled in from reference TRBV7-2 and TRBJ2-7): GAGVSQSPSNKVTEKGKDVELRCDPISGHTALYWYRQSLGQGLEFLIYFQGNSAPDKSGLPSDRFSAERTGGSVSTLTIQRTQQEDSAVYLCASSITSGGFYEQYFGPGTRLTVT.